This T cell receptor (beta chain) stems from a study of tumor-infiltrating lymphocytes in primary liver carcinoma. Study summary: The study reported T1-T3 N0M0 tumors spanning 4.2 to 10 cm.

Using a constant-region primer together with ProtoScript II reverse transcriptase, TCR beta cDNA was made from approximately 500 ng of total RNA. TCR beta libraries came from three nested multiplex PCR rounds using slightly modified ARM-PCR. The study ran its first two PCR rounds for roughly 9 cycles each, using TRBV1-TRBV30 forward primers and a C-beta reverse primer. TCRdb re-analysed the multiplex PCR reads in MiXCR, keeping a single row per CDR3 protein. This sample has 100,000 to 150,000 distinct CDR3 sequences, with roughly three fifths found just once. Without any cell sorting, about 20-32 mg of bulk tissue yielded co-extracted RNA and DNA. Collection of samples drew on five separate regions of each tumor. Tumor samples were assessed, and every one had over 80% viable tumor cells. V dropped 7 bases and J dropped 8 bases, with 21 bases sitting between them. Germline V gene lookup returns CDR1 MDHEN and CDR2 SYDVKM. There are 15 residues in the CDR3.

The clonotype was recovered from a woman aged 55-69 years with primary liver carcinoma and hepatitis B virus infection. The chain joins TRBV28 to TRBJ2-1, with a tentative D call TRBD1 (5 bases). What was sequenced was liver tumor tissue from sampling region 3. The subset denotes: tumor region T3, left-lateral pole. The DNA for the CDR3 is TGTGCCAGCACCAAAGGGGTCCGTAGGGATGATGAGCAGTTCTTC. This translates into CASTKGVRRDDEQFF. Looking up the rest from reference TRBV28 and TRBJ2-1 gives the full variable domain: DVKVTQSSRYLVKRTGEKVFLECVQDMDHENMFWYRQDPGLGLRLIYFSYDVKMKEKGDIPEGYSVSREKKERFSLILESASTNQTSMYLCASTKGVRRDDEQFFGPGTRLTVL.